The 6 T cell receptor beta chains listed next were all sequenced from one sample in a study of blood T cell repertoires in COVID-19. Assay used: immunoSEQ multiplex PCR; TCRdb lists only in-frame clones, some missing. Among roughly 100,000 clones listed, roughly four fifths were seen once. The sequenced sample was peripheral blood. All receptors derive from a man between 60 and 70 years old with acute or convalescent COVID-19.

The chain couples TRBV6-5 to TRBJ1-5; the D is unclear. The ends were cut back, 6 bases at V and 12 bases at J, with 12 bases in the middle. The CDR3 length is 11 residues. The germline V gene has CDR1 MNHEY and CDR2 SVGAGI. CDR3 DNA sequence: TGTGCCAGCAGCCTATACGGGGTCCAGCATTTT. As protein: CASSLYGVQHF.

V and J are TRBV10-3 and TRBJ1-1, with D possibly TRBD1 on 5 matching bases. V lost 2 bases, J lost 3 bases, and 10 bases lay in between. CDR3 length: 14 amino acids. Per the germline V gene, CDR1 is ENHRY and CDR2 is SYGVKD. The CDR3 DNA follows: TGTGCCATCAGTGAGAGTGGGGGGGACACTGAAGCTTTCTTT. It encodes CAISESGGDTEAFF.

The CDR3 sequence: CAWSVRNQPQHF. Written as DNA, the CDR3 is TGTGCCTGGAGTGTCAGAAATCAGCCCCAGCATTTT. The chain recombines TRBV30 with TRBJ1-5; D is unresolved. Trimming cost V 0 bases and J 4 bases, with 4 bases left between them. The V gene's germline CDR1 is GTSNPN and CDR2 SVGIG (reference sequence). This CDR3 has 12 amino acids.

This chain connects TRBV18 to TRBJ1-5, with D maybe TRBD1 (6 bases). Germline V gene sequence: CDR1 KGHSH, CDR2 LQKENI. This CDR3 is built from 14 residues. V lost 3 bases and J 2 bases, leaving 8 bases between the germline ends. The CDR3 sequence is CASSPTGGNQPQHF. CDR3 sequence (DNA): TGTGCCAGCTCACCGACAGGAGGCAATCAGCCCCAGCATTTT.

The V call is TRBV28, the J call TRBJ1-3; a possible D gene is TRBD1 (5 bases). Trimming left V 2 bases short and J 2 bases short, with 7 bases between. The germline CDR1 and CDR2 sequences are MDHEN and SYDVKM. The CDR3 sequence is 14 residues long. In DNA form, the CDR3 reads TGTGCCAGCAGTTTAAGGGGTGCTGGAAACACCATATATTTT. It specifies CASSLRGAGNTIYF.

J is TRBJ2-5 and V is TRBV3-1 (or the pseudogene TRBV3-2), with D perhaps matching TRBD1 (6 bases). Between the trimmed V and J ends, which lost 2 bases and 5 bases, there was a span of 15 bases. CDR3 length: 15 residues. Per the germline V gene, CDR1 is LGHDT and CDR2 is YNNKEL (reference sequence). The CDR3 reads CASSQNEGVRETQYF. The CDR3 bases are TGTGCCAGCAGCCAAAACGAGGGGGTGAGGGAGACCCAGTACTTC.